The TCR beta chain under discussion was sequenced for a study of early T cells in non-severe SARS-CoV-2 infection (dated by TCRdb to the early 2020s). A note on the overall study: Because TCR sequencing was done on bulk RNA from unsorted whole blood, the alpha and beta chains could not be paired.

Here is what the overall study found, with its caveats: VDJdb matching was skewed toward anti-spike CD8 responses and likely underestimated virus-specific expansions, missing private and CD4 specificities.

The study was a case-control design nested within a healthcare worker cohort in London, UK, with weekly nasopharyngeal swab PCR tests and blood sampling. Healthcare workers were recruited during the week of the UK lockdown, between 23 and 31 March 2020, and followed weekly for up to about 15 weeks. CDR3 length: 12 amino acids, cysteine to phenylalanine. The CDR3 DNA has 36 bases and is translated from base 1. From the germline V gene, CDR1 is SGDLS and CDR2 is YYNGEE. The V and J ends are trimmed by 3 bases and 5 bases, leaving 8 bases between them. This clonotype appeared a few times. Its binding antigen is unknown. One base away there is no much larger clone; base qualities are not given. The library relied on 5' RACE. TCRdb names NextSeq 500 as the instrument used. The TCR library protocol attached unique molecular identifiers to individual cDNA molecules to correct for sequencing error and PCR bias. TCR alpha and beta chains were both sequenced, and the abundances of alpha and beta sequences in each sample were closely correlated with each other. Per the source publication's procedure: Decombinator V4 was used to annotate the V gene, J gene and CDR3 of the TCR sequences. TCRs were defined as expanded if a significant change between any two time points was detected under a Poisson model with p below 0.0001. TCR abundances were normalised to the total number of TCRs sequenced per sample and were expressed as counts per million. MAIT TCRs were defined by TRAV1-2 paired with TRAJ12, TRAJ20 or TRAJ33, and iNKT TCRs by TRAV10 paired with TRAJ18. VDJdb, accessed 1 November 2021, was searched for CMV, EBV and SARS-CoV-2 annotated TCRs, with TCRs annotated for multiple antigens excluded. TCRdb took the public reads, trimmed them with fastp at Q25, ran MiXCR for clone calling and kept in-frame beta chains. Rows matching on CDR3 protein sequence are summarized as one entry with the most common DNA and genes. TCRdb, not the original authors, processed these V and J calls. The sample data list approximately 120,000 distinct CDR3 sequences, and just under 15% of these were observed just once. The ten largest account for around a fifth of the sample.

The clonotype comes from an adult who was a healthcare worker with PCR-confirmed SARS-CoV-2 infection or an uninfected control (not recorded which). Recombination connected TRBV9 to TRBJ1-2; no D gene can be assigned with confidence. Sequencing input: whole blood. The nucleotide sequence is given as TGTGCCAGCAGCGCGGAGGAATATGGCTACACCTTC. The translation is CASSAEEYGYTF.